This entry lists 28 T cell receptor beta chains sequenced from one sample in a study of blood T cell repertoires in COVID-19. Method: immunoSEQ multiplex PCR; TCRdb's copy keeps in-frame clones and lacks some. The sample has some 300,000 clones; approximately 88% are singletons. What was sequenced was PBMCs or T cells enriched from blood (not recorded which). The receptor set was obtained from a woman in her twenties or thirties who had recovered from COVID-19.

The V gene is TRBV6-5, the J gene TRBJ2-7, with 7 bases aligning to TRBD1. CDR3 length: 14 residues. Germline CDR1 reads MNHEY; CDR2 reads SVGAGI. V lost 7 bases and J lost 2; bases outside the gene matches: 8. As DNA, the CDR3 is TGTGCCAGCACCGGAGAGGGGGCTCCCTACGAGCAGTACTTC. Protein: CASTGEGAPYEQYF.

This clone was counted once. This rearrangement joins TRBV6-5 to TRBJ1-1; TRBD1 aligns across 8 bases. J lost 2 bases, V lost 6 bases, and 5 bases had no gene match. In germline, CDR1 is MNHEY, CDR2 SVGAGI. The CDR3 contains 14 residues. The DNA of the CDR3 is TGTGCCAGCAGGACAGGGGTGGTAAACACTGAAGCTTTCTTT. Residues: CASRTGVVNTEAFF.

The chain is built from TRBV7-9 and TRBJ1-2; TRBD1 agrees at 11 bases. V shed 5 bases and J 5 bases; nucleotides not matched to a gene: 10. Germline values: CDR1 SEHNR, CDR2 FQNEAQ (reference sequence). This CDR3 is built from 16 residues. The CDR3 DNA reads TGTGCCAGCAGCCGACACGGACAGGGGGCGAAGTATGGCTACACCTTC. Translation: CASSRHGQGAKYGYTF.

The sample holds one count of this clone. The chain employs TRBV24-1 and TRBJ2-1; 11 bases are shared with TRBD2. This CDR3 comprises 16 residues. J gave up 8 bases and V 0 bases, and 5 bases lay outside the gene matches. Looked up from germline, CDR1 is KGHDR and CDR2 is SFDVKD. Here the CDR3 reads CATSDLLAGGRHEQFF. Written as DNA, the CDR3 is TGTGCCACCAGTGATTTGCTAGCGGGGGGTCGTCATGAGCAGTTCTTC.

This clone has at least ten counts. The chain links TRBV4-2 to TRBJ2-7; 11 nucleotides match TRBD2. CDR3 size: 16 residues. After removal of 1 base from V and 6 bases from J, the junction contained 8 bases not matched to a gene. The germline CDR1 and CDR2 sequences are LGHNA and YNFKEQ. The CDR3 protein is CASSQGGVAGGGEQYF. Here the CDR3 DNA reads TGTGCCAGCAGCCAAGGGGGAGTAGCGGGAGGGGGCGAGCAGTACTTC.

The V call is TRBV19, the J call TRBJ1-5; D perhaps matches TRBD1 (6 bases). The V end was cut by 5 bases, the J end by 6 bases, with 17 bases between. Per germline, CDR1 LNHDA and CDR2 SQIVND (reference sequence). The CDR3 is 15 amino acids. The CDR3 is CASSLPQGRAQPQHF. CDR3 coding DNA: TGTGCCAGTAGTCTCCCCCAGGGGAGGGCTCAGCCCCAGCATTTT.

This rearrangement joins TRBV19 to TRBJ1-1; TRBD1 matches at 7 bases. The CDR3 totals 14 residues. The V segment lost 5 bases and the J segment 1 base; nucleotides outside the gene matches: 4. Germline assignment: CDR1 LNHDA and CDR2 SQIVND (reference sequence). This CDR3 is CASSVDRWNTEAFF. The CDR3 DNA follows: TGTGCCAGTAGTGTGGACAGGTGGAACACTGAAGCTTTCTTT.

This clone has a handful of counts. The gene calls are TRBV30 and TRBJ1-6; 8 bases are shared with TRBD1. The junction had 5 bases not matched to a gene; V was cut back by 4 bases and J by 6 bases. The CDR3 has 14 amino acids. Germline V gene lookup returns CDR1 GTSNPN and CDR2 SVGIG (reference sequence). The CDR3 nucleotides read TGTGCCTGGATTCGGACAGGGAGTAATTCACCCCTCCACTTT. Its protein product is CAWIRTGSNSPLHF.

This clone occurred once. The chain is built from TRBV15 and TRBJ2-1, with 12 bases matching TRBD1. J lost 5 bases, V lost 0 bases, and 5 bases had no gene match. CDR3 length equals 17 residues. The germline V gene encodes CDR1 LNHNV and CDR2 YYDKDF (reference sequence). The CDR3 nucleotides read TGTGCCACCAGCAGAGAAAGGGACAGGGGGCCCAACAATGAGCAGTTCTTC. This translates into CATSRERDRGPNNEQFF.

This rearrangement joins TRBV7-9 to TRBJ1-2; D uncertain. CDR3 length: 13 amino acids. Germline V gene data show CDR1 as SEHNR and CDR2 as FQNEAQ (reference sequence). Trimming removed 0 bases from V and 8 bases from J, with 10 bases in between. Written as DNA, the CDR3 is TGTGCCAGCAGCTTAGCAACGGGCGGGGGCTACACCTTC. Translating it yields CASSLATGGGYTF.

This clone has a single count. The V gene is TRBV7-2, the J gene TRBJ1-1, with unresolved D. The CDR3 spans 13 residues. Trimming pared 5 bases from V and 7 bases from J, leaving 14 bases between. The germline V gene has CDR1 SGHTA and CDR2 FQGNSA. The CDR3 reads CASSPGRRLEAFF. The CDR3 coding sequence is TGTGCCAGCAGCCCGGGCCGGAGGCTTGAAGCTTTCTTT.

This clone was seen a handful of times. The chain couples TRBV5-1 to TRBJ1-5; 8 bases align to TRBD1. There are 17 residues in the CDR3. Losses at the gene ends were 0 bases for V and 2 bases for J; bases not matched to a gene: 7. Germline CDR1 is SGHRS and CDR2 is YFSETQ. CDR3 amino acids: CASSLVAGGRGNQPQHF. CDR3 nucleotides: TGCGCCAGCAGCTTGGTGGCAGGGGGCCGGGGCAATCAGCCCCAGCATTTT.

This clone was recorded once. The chain joins TRBV15 to TRBJ2-7; weak D call: TRBD1 (6 bases). Germline values: CDR1 LNHNV, CDR2 YYDKDF (reference sequence). The CDR3 is 15 residues long. V shed 1 base and J shed 3 bases, with 13 bases lying between them. CDR3 coding DNA: TGTGCCACCAGCAGAGGGGGGCGCGGGTACTACGAGCAGTACTTC. This encodes CATSRGGRGYYEQYF.

The chain joins TRBV19 to TRBJ1-2; 7 bases fit TRBD1. Unmatched junction bases numbered 18, after V lost 6 bases and J lost 11 bases. The CDR3 is 15 amino acids. CDR1 is LNHDA, CDR2 SQIVND, per germline (reference sequence). CDR3 DNA sequence: TGTGCCAGTAGCCCGCGAAGGGGGACAGCCCCTTTGTACACCTTC. It encodes CASSPRRGTAPLYTF.

The chain joins TRBV5-1 to TRBJ1-2, with 9 bases lining up with TRBD1. Germline V gene sequence: CDR1 SGHRS, CDR2 YFSETQ. V shed 1 base and J 8 bases; nucleotides not matched to a gene: 15. The CDR3 runs to 17 residues. The CDR3 nucleotides read TGCGCCAGCAGCTTGTTGGTCCTGGGCCGAGGGACAGGGGGCTACACCTTC. Translated, it gives CASSLLVLGRGTGGYTF.

This chain joins TRBV5-1 and TRBJ1-1; 9 bases are shared with TRBD1. V shed 4 bases and J 2 bases; nucleotides not matched to a gene: 3. CDR3 length equals 14 residues. Germline CDR1 and CDR2: SGHRS and YFSETQ. The CDR3 DNA follows: TGCGCCAGCAGCCGGGGACAGGGTAACACTGAAGCTTTCTTT. This sequence encodes CASSRGQGNTEAFF.

The rearrangement links TRBV19 to TRBJ1-1, with D hard to call. The germline V gene encodes CDR1 LNHDA and CDR2 SQIVND (reference sequence). This CDR3 spans 15 amino acids. V lost 7 bases and J lost 3, with 18 bases in between. CDR3 coding DNA: TGTGCCAGTAACGGTCACCCCGAAGCGGACACTGAAGCTTTCTTT. Amino acids: CASNGHPEADTEAFF.

The V and J genes are TRBV3-1 (or the pseudogene TRBV3-2) and TRBJ1-1, with 7 nucleotides matching TRBD1. CDR1 and CDR2 from the germline V gene are LGHDT and YNNKEL (reference sequence). The CDR3 is 15 residues long. Trimming removed 4 bases from V and 6 bases from J; junction bases left unmatched: 11. The CDR3 DNA reads as TGTGCCAGCAGCCCTCGGACAGGCGGTGGCTCTGAAGCTTTCTTT. It encodes CASSPRTGGGSEAFF.

V and J are TRBV5-6 and TRBJ1-2, with D unresolved. The CDR3 is 15 amino acids. Trimming took off 0 bases at V and 3 bases at J, with 12 bases between the two ends. Per germline, CDR1 SGHDT and CDR2 YYEEEE. The CDR3 region is CASSLGTVGDYGYTF. Written as DNA, the CDR3 is TGTGCCAGCAGCTTGGGCACGGTAGGAGACTATGGCTACACCTTC.

This clone was recorded a few times. V gene TRBV11-3 combines with J gene TRBJ2-4; TRBD2 matches at 7 bases. The CDR3 runs to 16 residues. V lost 5 bases and J lost 8; bases outside the gene matches: 15. Looked up from germline, CDR1 is SGHNT and CDR2 is YENEEA. For the CDR3, the DNA is TGTGCCAGCAGCACCCGAGTCGGAACGGGGGGAGACATTCAGTACTTC. Translating gives CASSTRVGTGGDIQYF.

This clone was seen only once. This chain joins TRBV11-2 and TRBJ1-5; 9 bases fit TRBD1. V lost 5 bases, J lost 5 bases, and 7 bases stayed unmatched. Germline CDR1 reads SGHAT; CDR2 reads FQNNGV. This CDR3 region has 15 residues. In DNA, the CDR3 is TGTGCCAGCAGCCTGGGGACAGGGTATCATCAGCCCCAGCATTTT. Residues: CASSLGTGYHQPQHF.

The count of this clone is one. V is TRBV25-1 and J is TRBJ2-3, with TRBD2 matching over 8 bases. This CDR3 has 17 residues. With V trimmed by 2 bases and J by 0 bases, 7 bases remained unmatched. CDR1 is MGHDK, CDR2 SYGVNS, per germline. The CDR3 bases are TGTGCCAGCAGTGAAACTCATCGGGGGGGAAGCACAGATACGCAGTATTTT. Its translation: CASSETHRGGSTDTQYF. The complete variable domain, with remaining parts taken from reference TRBV25-1 and TRBJ2-3, reads EADIYQTPRYLVIGTGKKITLECSQTMGHDKMYWYQQDPGMELHLIHYSYGVNSTEKGDLSSESTVSRIRTEHFPLTLESARPSHTSQYLCASSETHRGGSTDTQYFGPGTRLTVL.

The V call is TRBV18, the J call TRBJ2-7; 10 bases match TRBD2. This CDR3 contains 16 residues. CDR1 and CDR2 from the germline V gene are KGHSH and LQKENI. After removal of 3 bases from V and 0 bases from J, the junction contained 5 bases not matched to a gene. For the CDR3, the DNA is TGTGCCAGCTCACCCCTCGGGACTAGCGTCTCCTACGAGCAGTACTTC. Its translation is CASSPLGTSVSYEQYF.

The gene calls are TRBV9 and TRBJ2-2; weak D call: TRBD1 (5 bases). Between the trimmed V and J ends, which lost 2 bases and 5 bases, there was a span of 13 bases. Germline CDR1 is SGDLS and CDR2 is YYNGEE. CDR3 size: 15 residues. The CDR3 reads CASSVRATETGELFF. CDR3 sequence (DNA): TGTGCCAGCAGCGTTCGTGCGACAGAGACCGGGGAGCTGTTTTTT.

V is TRBV28 and J is TRBJ1-1, with TRBD1 matching over 8 bases. This CDR3 spans 16 amino acids. V shed 4 bases and J 4 bases; nucleotides not matched to a gene: 11. CDR1 is MDHEN and CDR2 is SYDVKM in the germline V gene. The CDR3 reads CASSSTDRGLGTEAFF. CDR3 in DNA: TGTGCCAGCAGTTCTACAGACAGGGGCTTGGGCACTGAAGCTTTCTTT.

This CDR3 reads CASSHSNTEAFF. CDR3 nucleotides: TGTGCCAGCAGCCACAGTAATACTGAAGCTTTCTTT. The J gene is TRBJ1-1, the V gene TRBV3-1 (or the pseudogene TRBV3-2); unclear D gene. V was pared by 3 bases and J by 5 bases, with 7 bases between. The germline gives CDR1 LGHDT, CDR2 YNNKEL (reference sequence). The CDR3 extends over 12 amino acids.

The CDR3 bases are TGTGCCAGTAGTATTTCGGGGGACACTGAAGCTTTCTTT. This translates into CASSISGDTEAFF. V and J are TRBV19 and TRBJ1-1; tentatively, D is TRBD1 (5 bases). Trimming stripped 3 bases from V and 3 bases from J, with 8 bases between. The CDR3 totals 13 residues. Per the germline V gene, CDR1 is LNHDA and CDR2 is SQIVND (reference sequence).

The J gene is TRBJ1-2, the V gene TRBV19, with no clear D. The CDR3 spans 12 residues. Germline loops: CDR1 LNHDA, CDR2 SQIVND (reference sequence). V lost 9 bases and J 6 bases, leaving 14 bases between the germline ends. The CDR3: CASRKVRHGYTF. CDR3 DNA sequence: TGTGCCAGCAGGAAGGTTCGGCATGGCTACACCTTC.